The T cell receptor beta chain under discussion was sequenced for a study of T cell changes during pregnancy in multiple sclerosis. Germline-derived CDR1 and CDR2 are MNHEY and SVGAGI. J was trimmed by 4 bases and V by 6 bases; bases with no gene match: 8. The CDR3 extends over 14 amino acids. The method was immunoSEQ multiplex PCR; TCRdb's version includes in-frame clones alone and lacks a portion of them. The table has 55,000 to 70,000 clones, 80% to 90% seen once. The material sequenced was peripheral blood, taken in the first trimester of pregnancy. The V and J genes are TRBV6-5 and TRBJ1-2, with 7 bases aligning to TRBD1. The receptor comes from a female donor with multiple sclerosis, enrolled in a pregnancy study. The DNA of the CDR3 is TGTGCCAGCAGACGATCGGACAGGCCCTATGGCTACACCTTC. Its translation is CASRRSDRPYGYTF.